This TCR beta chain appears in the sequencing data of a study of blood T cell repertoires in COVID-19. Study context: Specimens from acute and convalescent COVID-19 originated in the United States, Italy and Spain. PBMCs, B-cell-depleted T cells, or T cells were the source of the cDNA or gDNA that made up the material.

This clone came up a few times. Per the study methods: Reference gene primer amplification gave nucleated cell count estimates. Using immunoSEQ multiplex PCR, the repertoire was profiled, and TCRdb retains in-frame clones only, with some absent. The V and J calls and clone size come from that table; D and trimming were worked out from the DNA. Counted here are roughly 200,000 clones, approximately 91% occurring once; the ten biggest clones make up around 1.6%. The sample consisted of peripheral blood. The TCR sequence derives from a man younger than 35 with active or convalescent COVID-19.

Written as DNA, the CDR3 is TGTGCCAGTAGTATAACCCAAGGCAGGGTGTACGAGCAGTACTTC. Translation: CASSITQGRVYEQYF. V gene TRBV19 combines with J gene TRBJ2-7; D is possibly TRBD1 (5 bases). The CDR3 has 15 amino acids. Trimming left V 2 bases short and J 4 bases short, with 15 bases between. Germline values: CDR1 LNHDA, CDR2 SQIVND (reference sequence).